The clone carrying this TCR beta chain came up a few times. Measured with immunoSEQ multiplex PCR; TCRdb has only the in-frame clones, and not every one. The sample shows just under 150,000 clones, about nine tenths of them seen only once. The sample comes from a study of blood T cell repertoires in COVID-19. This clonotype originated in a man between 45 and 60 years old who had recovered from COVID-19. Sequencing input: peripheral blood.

The chain's CDR3 is CASSQLWAGGNTIYF. For the CDR3, the DNA is TGCGCCAGCAGCCAGCTATGGGCAGGGGGAAACACCATATATTTT. The V and J genes are TRBV4-3 and TRBJ1-3, with D perhaps matching TRBD1 (5 bases). This CDR3 comprises 15 residues. CDR1 is LGHNA and CDR2 is YSLEER in the germline V gene. The germline V and J ends were trimmed by 3 bases and 4 bases, with 13 bases remaining between them.